This T cell receptor beta chain was retrieved from a study of T cells expressing NK-cell markers (dated by TCRdb to the early 2020s). General notes on the study: In sorted CD3+CD56+NKG2C+, CD3+CD56+NKG2C- and CD3+CD56-NKG2C+ T-cell subsets from eight donors, TCR beta-chain repertoires were profiled. The study sequenced eight donors, all healthy volunteers chosen at random: three men and five women. Among the eight sequenced donors, only one was HCMV-seronegative, while the other seven were HCMV-seropositive. Libraries were sequenced as 2 x 150 bp reads on Illumina HiSeq 2000/2500, MiSeq or NextSeq. The full study reports these points: Whether the expanded NKG2C-expressing T cell clones were specific for HCMV antigens remained unclear. Those dominant clonotypes were again the most abundant among CD3+CD56-NKG2C+ cells in several donors, at roughly 25-65%. For 6 or 7 donors, the dominant CD3+CD56+NKG2C+ clonotypes were among the top 10 CD8+ clonotypes and accounted for roughly 1.0-8% of CD8+ T cells.

HCMV serostatus was determined by detecting HCMV-specific IgG in serum with a commercial ELISA kit. Ficoll density gradient centrifugation was used to isolate peripheral blood mononuclear cells from blood. For this clonotype: What antigen it recognizes has not been identified.

The sequencer listed for this sample is Illumina HiSeq 2000. TCR beta cDNA libraries were made by 5'RACE template switching that added a universal primer site and unique molecular identifiers. Priming for cDNA synthesis came from the TCR beta constant segment, and two successive PCR amplification steps followed. In the source study's methods: MIGEC was used to demultiplex reads and group reads by UMI, and MiTCR was used to assemble and quantify clonotypes. To remove erroneous sequences, TCR cDNA sequences were retained only when supported by two or more reads. The tcR package was used for downstream repertoire analysis, and clonotypes were matched between fractions using CDR3 nucleotide sequence together with V segment. VDJmatch was used to annotate antigen specificity against VDJdb, with one amino acid substitution allowed in CDR3. Reads reprocessed by TCRdb are summarized as one entry per CDR3 protein sequence, and DNA is absent. The V and J calls reflect TCRdb's pipeline rather than the authors' work. The sample table gives about 460,000 distinct CDR3 sequences. The ten largest account for 1.4% of the sample.

The CDR3 has 13 amino acids, counting the end cysteine and phenylalanine. This entry has no DNA. From a lookup of the germline V gene (reference sequence), CDR1 and CDR2 are MNHEY and SMNVEV. The chain is encoded by TRBV27 joined to TRBJ2-7. This clonotype was sampled from a woman aged 50 to 65 in good health. Donor details come from another sample of the same person, matched by shared clones. Sequencing was performed on blood T cells: a sorted CD56 or NKG2C T cell subset, CD4+ or CD8+ T cells, or bulk PBMC T cells (not recorded which). CDR3 reads: CASSSSYAGEQYF.